This TCR gamma chain was captured by sequencing in a study of gamma delta lymphoproliferative disorders and STAT genes. Study-level information: At least 50 ng of genomic DNA went into each LymphoTrack Dx TCRG Assay library.

This clone counts as medium-sized. The antigen is undetermined. Germline V lookup: CDR1 EGSNGY, CDR2 YDSYNSKV. J was trimmed by 0 bases and V by 3 bases; bases with no gene match: 5. There are 14 residues in the CDR3. TCRdb called clones anew from the multiplex PCR reads with CATT. The data contain over a thousand gamma-chain clones, 9% to 10% of them singletons. PBMCs from patients and controls supplied the genomic DNA for sequencing. Overall study findings and caveats: Delta repertoires did not separate groups, but patient gamma repertoires clustered apart. Nearly all major patient gamma and delta clonotypes were public; only a couple of gamma clonotypes were disease-private.

The chain carries TRGV2 and TRGJ1 or TRGJ2. In the absence of a J gene in TCRdb, the DNA was matched to germline to assign it here. The clonotype comes from a human donor in good health. Sequenced sample: blood. Here the CDR3 reads CATWDSSNYYKKLF. CDR3 nucleotides: TGTGCCACCTGGGACTCCTCGAATTATTATAAGAAACTCTTT.